This is a list of T cell receptor beta chains from one sample in a study of OX40 agonist ivuxolimab in advanced cancers. Using immunoSEQ multiplex PCR, the repertoire was profiled, and TCRdb retains in-frame clones only, with some absent. The sample consists of some 80,000 clones, roughly 90% of them appearing once. This specimen consisted of CD4+ or CD8+ T cells sorted from blood, obtained in a trial of the OX40 agonist ivuxolimab. These receptors were taken from an adult with an advanced solid tumor such as melanoma, head and neck, liver or kidney cancer. The CDR3 runs from the conserved cysteine through the conserved F or W. Each record gives: D gene, clone size, V gene, J gene, CDR3 protein, CDR3 DNA. A D gene is named only where the DNA matches it firmly. Rows give clone size only sometimes, using once, few, many, or a class for an expanded clone.

TRBD1	NA	TRBV27	TRBJ1-2	CASRYSWDRDGGYTF	TGTGCCAGCAGATACTCCTGGGACAGGGATGGTGGCTACACCTTC
TRBD1	NA	TRBV19	TRBJ2-5	CATRTGGEETQYF	TGTGCCACAAGGACAGGGGGTGAAGAGACCCAGTACTTC
NA	NA	TRBV30	TRBJ2-1	CAWSRGSRAQFF	TGTGCCTGGAGTCGGGGGTCCCGTGCGCAGTTCTTC
NA	NA	TRBV9	TRBJ2-5	CASSASSTREETQYF	TGTGCCAGCAGCGCTTCCTCGACTAGGGAGGAGACCCAGTACTTC
TRBD1	NA	TRBV29-1	TRBJ2-1	CSAFRDRGLEEQFF	TGCAGCGCCTTCCGGGACAGGGGGCTTGAGGAGCAGTTCTTC
TRBD1	NA	TRBV4-1	TRBJ1-2	CASSQGLRGRKGYGYTF	TGCGCCAGCAGCCAAGGCCTGAGGGGGCGAAAGGGCTATGGCTACACCTTC
NA	NA	TRBV6-5	TRBJ1-5	CASSYGFNQPQHF	TGTGCCAGCAGTTACGGGTTTAATCAGCCCCAGCATTTT
TRBD1	NA	TRBV7-2	TRBJ2-7	CASSPDRVTLEQYF	TGTGCCAGCAGTCCAGACAGGGTGACCCTCGAGCAGTACTTC
NA	few	TRBV29-1	TRBJ1-1	CSVEDLGPEAFF	TGCAGCGTTGAAGATCTGGGTCCTGAAGCTTTCTTT
NA	NA	TRBV6-1	TRBJ2-5	CASSEAMRETQYF	TGTGCCAGCAGTGAAGCGATGAGAGAGACCCAGTACTTC
NA	NA	TRBV5-5	TRBJ2-6	CASSLDGGANVLTF	TGTGCCAGCAGCTTGGACGGTGGGGCCAACGTCCTGACTTTC
NA	few	TRBV6-5	TRBJ1-2	CASREVQGYGYTF	TGTGCCAGCCGTGAGGTTCAGGGCTATGGCTACACCTTC
TRBD1	NA	TRBV6-6	TRBJ1-4	CASSYGQGFEKLFF	TGTGCCAGCAGTTACGGACAGGGGTTCGAAAAACTGTTTTTT
NA	NA	TRBV10-1	TRBJ1-2	CASSESGTWGYTF	TGCGCCAGCAGTGAGTCGGGGACTTGGGGCTACACCTTC
TRBD1	NA	TRBV23-1	TRBJ1-4	CASSHRQGLDSTNEKLFF	TGCGCCAGCAGTCACCGACAGGGTCTGGATTCAACTAATGAAAAACTGTTTTTT
TRBD1	NA	TRBV5-1	TRBJ2-7	CASSLDRGFYEQYF	TGCGCCAGCAGCTTGGACAGGGGGTTCTACGAGCAGTACTTC
NA	NA	TRBV10-2	TRBJ1-5	CASCRQLNQPQHF	TGCGCCAGCTGTAGACAGCTCAATCAGCCCCAGCATTTT
NA	NA	TRBV4-1	TRBJ2-7	CASSQGNSGLDEQYF	TGCGCCAGCAGCCAAGGTAATAGCGGCCTCGACGAGCAGTACTTC
NA	NA	TRBV10-2	TRBJ2-1	CASSAYGTVYNEQFF	TGCGCCAGCAGTGCGTACGGGACTGTTTACAATGAGCAGTTCTTC
NA	NA	TRBV28	TRBJ1-2	CASSRGLTSGYTF	TGTGCCAGCAGTCGGGGACTCACTAGCGGCTACACCTTC
NA	NA	TRBV11-2	TRBJ2-5	CASSLMLAETQYF	TGTGCCAGCAGCTTAATGCTGGCAGAGACCCAGTACTTC
NA	NA	TRBV27	TRBJ2-6	CASSLSPRSSGANVLTF	TGTGCCAGCAGTTTATCACCCAGGAGCTCTGGGGCCAACGTCCTGACTTTC
TRBD1	NA	TRBV27	TRBJ2-2	CASKPGQGSRFNTGELFF	TGTGCCAGCAAACCGGGACAGGGCTCCAGATTCAACACCGGGGAGCTGTTTTTT
NA	NA	TRBV7-9	TRBJ1-4	CASSGLQGNEKLFF	TGTGCCAGCAGCGGGCTCCAGGGGAATGAAAAACTGTTTTTT
TRBD2	NA	TRBV13	TRBJ2-7	CASSLAGGLEQYF	TGTGCCAGCAGCCTTGCGGGGGGGCTCGAGCAGTACTTC
NA	once	TRBV19	TRBJ2-3	CASSMLAGRGSDTQYF	TGTGCCAGTAGTATGTTAGCCGGGCGAGGTTCAGATACGCAGTATTTT
NA	NA	TRBV5-1	TRBJ2-3	CASSLGEDHTDTQYF	TGCGCCAGCAGCTTGGGGGAGGACCACACAGATACGCAGTATTTT
TRBD1	once	TRBV27	TRBJ1-2	CASSLSVGTGGYGYTF	TGTGCCAGCAGTTTATCCGTTGGGACAGGGGGCTATGGCTACACCTTC
NA	NA	TRBV5-4	TRBJ2-5	CASSLRAGIRETQYF	TGTGCCAGCAGCTTACGAGCAGGGATTAGGGAGACCCAGTACTTC
NA	NA	TRBV27	TRBJ2-6	CASSFRNSGANVLTF	TGTGCCAGCAGTTTTAGGAACTCTGGGGCCAACGTCCTGACTTTC
TRBD2	once	TRBV7-3	TRBJ2-5	CASSLGFSGGTGETQYF	TGTGCCAGCAGCTTAGGTTTTTCGGGAGGAACGGGGGAGACCCAGTACTTC
NA	NA	TRBV7-8	TRBJ1-1	CASSLAGGGLVAFF	TGTGCCAGCAGCTTAGCAGGGGGAGGGCTGGTAGCTTTCTTT
TRBD1	few	TRBV2	TRBJ1-6	CASSQGDGSPLHF	TGTGCCAGCAGTCAGGGGGACGGTTCACCCCTCCACTTT
NA	NA	TRBV2	TRBJ2-5	CASRGTRQETQYF	TGTGCCAGCAGGGGCACTAGGCAAGAGACCCAGTACTTC
TRBD1	few	TRBV9	TRBJ1-4	CASSVAGTGDEKLFF	TGTGCCAGCAGCGTTGCCGGGACAGGGGATGAAAAACTGTTTTTT
NA	NA	TRBV5-6	TRBJ2-2	CASSLAAANTGELFF	TGTGCCAGCAGCTTGGCGGCAGCGAACACCGGGGAGCTGTTTTTT
NA	NA	TRBV5-4	TRBJ2-6	CASSLNGANVLTF	TGTGCCAGCAGCTTAAATGGGGCCAACGTCCTGACTTTC
TRBD1	NA	TRBV5-1	TRBJ2-3	CASSLTPGQGTDTQYF	TGCGCCAGCAGCTTGACGCCGGGACAGGGGACAGATACGCAGTATTTT
TRBD1	NA	TRBV11-2	TRBJ2-5	CASSTRTGLGETQYF	TGTGCCAGCAGCACTCGGACAGGGTTGGGAGAGACCCAGTACTTC
NA	NA	TRBV27	TRBJ2-7	CASRQGYEQYF	TGTGCCAGCAGGCAGGGCTACGAGCAGTACTTC
TRBD2	NA	TRBV6-5	TRBJ2-1	CASSYSSGRGNEQFF	TGTGCCAGCAGTTACTCCAGCGGGAGGGGCAATGAGCAGTTCTTC
NA	NA	TRBV5-1	TRBJ2-3	CASSEQWDNTDTQYF	TGCGCCAGCAGCGAGCAGTGGGATAACACAGATACGCAGTATTTT
NA	NA	TRBV11-2	TRBJ2-5	CASSLGGAIQETQYF	TGTGCCAGCAGCTTAGGTGGGGCGATCCAAGAGACCCAGTACTTC
NA	NA	TRBV5-1	TRBJ1-3	CASSLAGKSSGNTIYF	TGCGCCAGCAGCTTGGCCGGGAAGAGCTCTGGAAACACCATATATTTT
NA	NA	TRBV5-6	TRBJ2-4	CASSLGGSLAKNIQYF	TGTGCCAGCAGCTTGGGGGGGAGCCTAGCCAAAAACATTCAGTACTTC